These 9 T cell receptor beta chains share one sample of origin, sequenced in a study of T cell responses to AZD1222 COVID-19 vaccine. TCRdb keeps only in-frame clones here, not all; method: immunoSEQ multiplex PCR. The repertoire includes approximately 150,000 clones, roughly 94% of them detected once, and 1.3% sits in the top ten. The starting material was peripheral blood, obtained on day 0 of AZD1222 vaccination. These receptors all come from an adult in good health.

The rearrangement joins TRBV18 to TRBJ2-1; D perhaps matches TRBD1 (6 bases). Germline assignment: CDR1 KGHSH and CDR2 LQKENI. The CDR3 has 16 residues. The germline V and J ends were trimmed by 3 bases and 6 bases, with 18 bases remaining between them. CDR3 nucleotides: TGTGCCAGCTCACCGCGGACCCAATCCAGGGGCAATGAGCAGTTCTTC. Translation gives CASSPRTQSRGNEQFF.

The chain has TRBV19 and TRBJ1-6; perhaps TRBD1 as D (5 bases). The length of the CDR3 is 16 residues. Trimming pared 5 bases from V and 10 bases from J, leaving 21 bases between. Germline CDR1 and CDR2: LNHDA and SQIVND (reference sequence). CDR3 DNA sequence: TGTGCCAGTAGTCCACGGGATGGCAGGGAGGGATCACCCCTCCACTTT. Translating it yields CASSPRDGREGSPLHF.

This clone was picked up one time. The chain combines TRBV19 with TRBJ1-3; D might be TRBD1 (5 bases). The CDR3 is 15 residues long. Germline CDR1 and CDR2: LNHDA and SQIVND (reference sequence). The ends were cut back, 7 bases at V and 1 base at J, with 14 bases in the middle. CDR3 sequence (DNA): TGTGCCAGTAATCAGGGTTTACTATCTGGAAACACCATATATTTT. Translated, it gives CASNQGLLSGNTIYF.

The chain employs TRBV2 and TRBJ1-6; D is uncertain. V dropped 7 bases and J dropped 8 bases, with 12 bases sitting between them. The CDR3 loop spans 13 amino acids. CDR1 and CDR2 from the germline V gene are SNHLY and FYNNEI. The CDR3 sequence is CASKLENDSPLHF. The DNA for the CDR3 is TGTGCCAGCAAATTAGAAAATGATTCACCCCTCCACTTT. The entire variable domain, with the rest obtained from reference TRBV2 and TRBJ1-6, is as follows: EPEVTQTPSHQVTQMGQEVILRCVPISNHLYFYWYRQILGQKVEFLVSFYNNEISEKSEIFDDQFSVERPDGSNFTLKIRSTKLEDSAMYFCASKLENDSPLHFGNGTRLTVT.

V is TRBV6-1 and J is TRBJ1-6, with a tentative D call TRBD1 (6 bases). Germline V CDR1 and CDR2: MNHNS, SASEGT. Trimming left V 6 bases short and J 4 bases short, with 16 bases between. The CDR3 contains 16 residues. The CDR3 here is CASRETGFIYNSPLHF. The CDR3 DNA reads TGTGCCAGCAGGGAAACAGGGTTCATATATAATTCACCCCTCCACTTT.

The gene calls are TRBV4-1 and TRBJ1-2; D remains ambiguous. The CDR3 consists of 15 residues. The germline gives CDR1 MGHRA, CDR2 YSYEKL. V dropped 0 bases and J dropped 1 base, with 9 bases sitting between them. CDR3 DNA: TGCGCCAGCAGCCAAGATCCGAGGGATAACTATGGCTACACCTTC. Translated: CASSQDPRDNYGYTF.

The chain combines TRBV9 with TRBJ2-1; 11 nucleotides line up with TRBD2. V gave up 4 bases and J gave up 2 bases; unmatched junction bases: 5. This CDR3 contains 16 residues. Germline CDR1 is SGDLS and CDR2 is YYNGEE. CDR3 region: CASSTGLAAPYNEQFF. The CDR3 DNA reads TGTGCCAGCAGCACGGGACTAGCGGCACCCTACAATGAGCAGTTCTTC.

The chain combines TRBV28 with TRBJ1-3; no reliable D call. The germline CDR1 and CDR2 sequences are MDHEN and SYDVKM. The CDR3 runs to 16 residues. V was clipped by 4 bases and J by 0 bases, with 13 bases between them. CDR3 bases: TGTGCCAGCAGTTCAAATCCACTTACCTCTGGAAACACCATATATTTT. Protein sequence: CASSSNPLTSGNTIYF.

The chain links TRBV28 to TRBJ1-6; D might be TRBD1 (5 bases). CDR1 and CDR2 from the germline V gene are MDHEN and SYDVKM. V shed 8 bases and J shed 11 bases, with 28 bases lying between them. The CDR3 length is 17 residues. DNA of the CDR3: TGTGCCAGCGGAGTCAGTCAAGGGGCTAGCGGATGGGCACCCCTCCACTTT. It codes for CASGVSQGASGWAPLHF.